The T cell receptor beta chain under discussion was sequenced for a study of control samples from healthy donors and cancer patients. Assay: immunoSEQ multiplex PCR; the TCRdb copy retains only in-frame clones and omits some. The sample includes about 120,000 clones, 88% seen only once; the top ten take 2.3%. This receptor was identified in a woman in her 70s in good health. Source material: blood.

The CDR3 spells CASSWTAPPYEQYF. CDR3 nucleotide sequence: TGCGCCAGCAGCTGGACAGCCCCCCCCTACGAGCAGTACTTC. This chain joins TRBV5-1 and TRBJ2-7; a possible D gene is TRBD1 (6 bases). The germline V gene encodes CDR1 SGHRS and CDR2 YFSETQ. Trimming cost V 3 bases and J 2 bases, with 12 bases left between them. CDR3 length: 14 amino acids. The full variable domain, rest sourced from reference TRBV5-1 and TRBJ2-7, is KAGVTQTPRYLIKTRGQQVTLSCSPISGHRSVSWYQQTPGQGLQFLFEYFSETQRNKGNFPGRFSGRQFSNSRSEMNVSTLELGDSALYLCASSWTAPPYEQYFGPGTRLTVT.